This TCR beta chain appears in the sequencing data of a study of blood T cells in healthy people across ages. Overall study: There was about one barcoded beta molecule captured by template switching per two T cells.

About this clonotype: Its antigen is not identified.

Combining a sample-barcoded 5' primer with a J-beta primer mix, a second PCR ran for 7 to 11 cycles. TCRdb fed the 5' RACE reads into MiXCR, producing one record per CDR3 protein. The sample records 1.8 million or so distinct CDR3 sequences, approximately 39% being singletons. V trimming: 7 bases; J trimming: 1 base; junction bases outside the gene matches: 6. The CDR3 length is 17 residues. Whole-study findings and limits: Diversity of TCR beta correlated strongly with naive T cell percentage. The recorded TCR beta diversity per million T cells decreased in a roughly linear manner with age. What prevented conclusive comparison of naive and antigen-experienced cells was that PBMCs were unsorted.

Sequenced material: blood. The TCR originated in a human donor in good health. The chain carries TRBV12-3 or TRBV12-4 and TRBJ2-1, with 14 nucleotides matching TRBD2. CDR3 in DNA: TGTGCCAGCACCCTGACTAGCGGGGGGGATTCCTACAATGAGCAGTTCTTC. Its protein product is CASTLTSGGDSYNEQFF.